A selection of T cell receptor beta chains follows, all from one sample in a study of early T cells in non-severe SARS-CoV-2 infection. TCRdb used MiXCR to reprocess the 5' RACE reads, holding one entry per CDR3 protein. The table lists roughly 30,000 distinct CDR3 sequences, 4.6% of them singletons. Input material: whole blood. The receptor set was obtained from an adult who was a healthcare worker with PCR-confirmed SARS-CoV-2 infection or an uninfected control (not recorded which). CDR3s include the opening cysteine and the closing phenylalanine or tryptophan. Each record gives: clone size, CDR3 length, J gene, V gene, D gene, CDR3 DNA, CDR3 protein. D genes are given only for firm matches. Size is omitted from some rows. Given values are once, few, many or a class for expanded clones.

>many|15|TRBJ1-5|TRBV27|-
TGTGCCAGCAGTTTAAGCGTTTATAGCAATCAGCCCCAGCATTTT
CASSLSVYSNQPQHF
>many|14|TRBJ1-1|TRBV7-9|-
TGTGCCAGCAGCTTAGGGGTCCTGAACACTGAAGCTTTCTTT
CASSLGVLNTEAFF
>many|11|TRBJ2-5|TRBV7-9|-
TGTGCCGCCGGGGCCCAAGAGACCCAGTACTTC
CAAGAQETQYF
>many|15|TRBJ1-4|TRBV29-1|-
TGCAGCGTTGAAGAAGGCGGCTCAACTAATGAAAAACTGTTTTTT
CSVEEGGSTNEKLFF
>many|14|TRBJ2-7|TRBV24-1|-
TGTGCCACCAGTGCCACGGACAGATCCTACGAGCAGTACTTC
CATSATDRSYEQYF
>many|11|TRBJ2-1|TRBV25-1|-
TGTGCCAGCGGACTGTACAATGAGCAGTTCTTC
CASGLYNEQFF
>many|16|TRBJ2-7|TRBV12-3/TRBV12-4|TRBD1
TGTGCCAGCAGTCCTTCAGACAGGGGTCACGCCTACGAGCAGTACTTC
CASSPSDRGHAYEQYF
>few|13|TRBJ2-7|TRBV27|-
TGTGCCAGCAGTTTATTCAGGGGTAACGAGCAGTACTTC
CASSLFRGNEQYF
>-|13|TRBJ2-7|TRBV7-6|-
TGTGCCAGCAGCTCATTTAGCGGCTACGAGCAGTACTTC
CASSSFSGYEQYF
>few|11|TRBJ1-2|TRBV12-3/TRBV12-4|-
TGTGCCAGCAGTGAAGGGGTGCAGCTCGAGTTC
CASSEGVQLEF
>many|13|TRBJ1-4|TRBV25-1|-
TGTGCCAGCAGTGAACAGGGAGATGAAAAACTGTTTTTT
CASSEQGDEKLFF
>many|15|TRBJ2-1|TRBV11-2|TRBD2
TGTGCCAGCAGCTTAGCGGCGGGGGTTATTTCTGAGCAGTTCTTC
CASSLAAGVISEQFF
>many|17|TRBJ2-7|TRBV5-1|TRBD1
TGCGCCAGCAGCTTATCAAACAGGGGGCGCTTCCCCTACGAGCAGTACTTC
CASSLSNRGRFPYEQYF
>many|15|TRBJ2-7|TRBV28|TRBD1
TGTGCCAGCAGTCCTAGGACAGGGGTCAGATACGAGCAGTACTTC
CASSPRTGVRYEQYF
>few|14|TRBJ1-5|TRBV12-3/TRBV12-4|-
TGTGCCAGCAGTTTATCCCGGTCTGATCAGCCCCAGCATTTT
CASSLSRSDQPQHF
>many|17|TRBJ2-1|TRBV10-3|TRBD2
TGTGCCATCAGAGACAGCGGGGGAATATACACCTACAATGAGCAGTTCTTC
CAIRDSGGIYTYNEQFF
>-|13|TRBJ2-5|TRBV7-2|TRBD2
TGTGCCAGCAGCTTCGGGCGGGGGGAGACCCAGTACTTC
CASSFGRGETQYF
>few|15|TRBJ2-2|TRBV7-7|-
TGTGCTAGCAGCTTACAGATGACGAACACCGGGGAGCTGTTTTTT
CASSLQMTNTGELFF
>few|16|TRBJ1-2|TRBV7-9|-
TGTGCCAGCAGCTATAGGGGGACAAAGGATGGGTATGGCTACACCTTC
CASSYRGTKDGYGYTF
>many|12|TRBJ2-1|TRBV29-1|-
TGCAGCGTTGAAGGAGTCAATCGGGAGCAGTTCTTC
CSVEGVNREQFF
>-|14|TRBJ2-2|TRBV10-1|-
TGCGCCAGCAGTGGTTCTTTGGGGACCGGGGAGCTGTTTTTT
CASSGSLGTGELFF
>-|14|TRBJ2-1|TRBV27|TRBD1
TGTGCCACCACTGGACAGGGGGCCTACAATGAGCAGTTCTTC
CATTGQGAYNEQFF
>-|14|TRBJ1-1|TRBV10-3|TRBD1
TGTGCCATCGGGTCAGGGGGCCGGGGAACTGAAGCTTTCTTT
CAIGSGGRGTEAFF
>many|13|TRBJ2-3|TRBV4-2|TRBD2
TGTGCCAGCAGCGGACGGGGGGTAGATACGCAGTATTTT
CASSGRGVDTQYF
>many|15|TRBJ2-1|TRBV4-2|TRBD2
TGTGCCAGCAGCCCTAGCGGGGGAACCTACAATGAGCAGTTCTTC
CASSPSGGTYNEQFF
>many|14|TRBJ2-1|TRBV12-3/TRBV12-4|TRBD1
TGTGCCAGCAGTTTCACAGGGGGCTGGAATGAGCAGTTCTTC
CASSFTGGWNEQFF
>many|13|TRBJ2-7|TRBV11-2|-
TGTGCCAGCAGCCCGCCTTTTTCCTACGAGCAGTACTTC
CASSPPFSYEQYF
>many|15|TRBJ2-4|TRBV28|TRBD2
TGTGCCAGCAGTACTCTCGGGGGGATGGGAAACATTCAGTACTTC
CASSTLGGMGNIQYF
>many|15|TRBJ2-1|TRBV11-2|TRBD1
TGTGCCAGCAGCTCCGGGACAGGGGGCTACAATGAGCAGTTCTTC
CASSSGTGGYNEQFF
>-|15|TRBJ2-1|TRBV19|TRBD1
TGTGCCAGTAGCCCGACAGGGGGAGTAGGGGATGAGCAGTTCTTC
CASSPTGGVGDEQFF
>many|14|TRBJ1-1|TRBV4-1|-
TGCGCCAGCAGCCAAGAAGGGGTTCCCACTGAAGCTTTCTTT
CASSQEGVPTEAFF
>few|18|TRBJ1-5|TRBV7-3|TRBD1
TGTGCCAGCAGCCCAGCGGGGTATTTGGGACAGGGCCTATGGCCCCAGCATTTT
CASSPAGYLGQGLWPQHF
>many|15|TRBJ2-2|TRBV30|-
TGTGCCTGGAGTGTGGGCCGCCGGGGAACCGGGGAGCTGTTTTTT
CAWSVGRRGTGELFF